The 22 T cell receptor beta chains listed next were all sequenced from one sample in a study of beta chain features in type 1 diabetes. Reverse transcribing all isolated RNA meant expressed TCRB transcripts were sequenced. Profiled with immunoSEQ multiplex PCR; TCRdb holds only in-frame clones, not every one. The table has a few hundred thousand clones, 11% seen once; the top ten hold around 0.015%. The sequenced sample consisted of naive CD4+ T cells from blood. The source of these receptors is a young woman in good health.

A few counts support this clone. The chain has TRBV6-1 and TRBJ1-1; D uncertain. The CDR3 has 12 residues. Germline assignment: CDR1 MNHNS and CDR2 SASEGT. The germline V and J ends were trimmed by 5 bases and 0 bases, with 4 bases remaining between them. The CDR3 region is CASSYVNTEAFF. CDR3 coding DNA: TGTGCCAGCAGTTATGTGAACACTGAAGCTTTCTTT.

This clone turned up a few times. The rearrangement uses TRBV10-3 and TRBJ2-7, with D hard to call. The CDR3 is made up of 14 amino acids. Trimming shortened V by 2 bases and J by 1 base, and 9 bases separated the two germline ends. Per germline, CDR1 ENHRY and CDR2 SYGVKD. Here the CDR3 reads CAISESPQSYEQYF. The CDR3 coding sequence is TGTGCCATCAGTGAGAGTCCCCAGTCCTACGAGCAGTACTTC.

The CDR3 here is CASSLQRDTEAFF. The DNA for the CDR3 is TGTGCCAGCAGCCTCCAGCGAGACACTGAAGCTTTCTTT. The V gene is TRBV5-6, the J gene TRBJ1-1, with unresolved D. CDR1 and CDR2 from the germline V gene are SGHDT and YYEEEE. V dropped 4 bases and J dropped 3 bases, with 10 bases sitting between them. The CDR3 has 13 residues.

Many counts were recorded for this clone. The chain couples TRBV4-3 to TRBJ1-1; 8 positions match TRBD1. The CDR3 extends over 13 amino acids. The trim removed 3 bases at V and 3 bases at J, leaving 0 bases unmatched. Per the germline V gene, CDR1 is LGHNA and CDR2 is YSLEER. CDR3 region: CASSQDRDTEAFF. The DNA for the CDR3 is TGCGCCAGCAGCCAGGACAGGGACACTGAAGCTTTCTTT.

The rearrangement joins TRBV9 to TRBJ2-7; 7 bases map to TRBD2. Germline-derived CDR1 and CDR2 are SGDLS and YYNGEE. Trimming took 4 bases from V and 4 from J; bases not matched to a gene: 8. The CDR3 totals 14 residues. CDR3 coding DNA: TGTGCCAGCAGCATTGGAGGGGAGGGGTACGAGCAGTACTTC. It encodes CASSIGGEGYEQYF.

V usage is TRBV27 and J usage is TRBJ2-5; TRBD2 is a possible D gene (7 bases). Germline V gene sequence: CDR1 MNHEY, CDR2 SMNVEV (reference sequence). Trimming cost V 5 bases and J 2 bases, with 12 bases left between them. The CDR3 runs to 14 residues. CDR3 amino acids: CASSKGGWQETQYF. CDR3 in DNA: TGTGCCAGCAGTAAGGGGGGGTGGCAAGAGACCCAGTACTTC.

The gene calls are TRBV15 and TRBJ2-7, with D tentatively TRBD2 (5 bases). The length of the CDR3 is 14 residues. Germline assignment: CDR1 LNHNV and CDR2 YYDKDF (reference sequence). V was pared by 3 bases and J by 5 bases, with 14 bases between. This CDR3 is CATSRARGTDEQYF. The CDR3 DNA follows: TGTGCCACCAGCAGGGCACGGGGTACCGACGAGCAGTACTTC.

This clone was recorded a few times. V and J are TRBV5-4 and TRBJ2-3; a weak D match, TRBD2 (6 bases). Germline assignment: CDR1 SGHNT and CDR2 YYREEE (reference sequence). The CDR3 consists of 15 residues. The V and J ends lost 0 bases and 2 bases respectively, with 10 bases between them. CDR3 in amino acids: CASSLVADDTDTQYF. CDR3 sequence (DNA): TGTGCCAGCAGCTTGGTAGCGGACGACACAGATACGCAGTATTTT.

This chain connects TRBV14 to TRBJ1-5; 7 nucleotides align to TRBD1. V shed 7 bases, J shed 6 bases, and the junction held 6 bases outside the gene matches. The CDR3 runs to 13 residues. Germline CDR1 is SGHDN and CDR2 is FVKESK. In DNA form, the CDR3 reads TGTGCCAGCATAAGACAGGGCGGTCAGCCCCAGCATTTT. It codes for CASIRQGGQPQHF.

In this sample, this clone turned up a few times. The rearrangement links TRBV18 to TRBJ2-1; D gene ambiguous. The CDR3 runs to 13 residues. V shed 1 base and J shed 8 bases, with 9 bases lying between them. Looked up from germline, CDR1 is KGHSH and CDR2 is LQKENI. This CDR3 is CASSPRSSDEQFF. The CDR3 nucleotides read TGTGCCAGCTCACCACGTTCCAGTGATGAGCAGTTCTTC.

This clone was counted a few times. V and J are TRBV28 and TRBJ1-2, with 7 bases that match TRBD1. The CDR3 consists of 13 residues. CDR1 MDHEN and CDR2 SYDVKM come from the germline V gene. J lost 6 bases, V lost 5 bases, and 6 bases had no gene match. CDR3 coding DNA: TGTGCCAGCAGTACGCCCCAGGGGGATGGCTACACCTTC. Protein product: CASSTPQGDGYTF.

The chain couples TRBV4-3 to TRBJ2-1, with 11 bases matching TRBD2. Trimming cost V 0 bases and J 9 bases; bases outside gene matches: 7. The CDR3 spans 16 residues. Looked up from germline, CDR1 is LGHNA and CDR2 is YSLEER. CDR3 bases: TGCGCCAGCAGCCAAGATGAACTAGCGGGAGTCATTGAGCAGTTCTTC. Translation: CASSQDELAGVIEQFF.

In this sample, this clone turned up a few times. The chain is built from TRBV2 and TRBJ1-1; D ambiguous. This CDR3 has 14 residues. The V gene's germline CDR1 is SNHLY and CDR2 FYNNEI. Trimming left V 4 bases short and J 3 bases short, with 12 bases between. The CDR3 bases are TGTGCCAGCAGTGTCCGACTGCGGGACACTGAAGCTTTCTTT. Translating it yields CASSVRLRDTEAFF.

The chain is built from TRBV30 and TRBJ2-7; no reliable D call. CDR3 length: 11 residues. Germline-derived CDR1 and CDR2 are GTSNPN and SVGIG (reference sequence). With 2 bases removed from V and 4 bases from J, the gap between germline ends came to 6 bases. CDR3 in amino acids: CAWSIGYEQYF. The CDR3 DNA is TGTGCCTGGAGTATCGGTTACGAGCAGTACTTC.

This chain joins TRBV27 and TRBJ2-3; 7 bases align to TRBD2. CDR3 length equals 14 residues. V trimming: 5 bases; J trimming: 2 bases; junction bases outside the gene matches: 4. Germline V gives CDR1 MNHEY, CDR2 SMNVEV (reference sequence). The CDR3 loop reads CASSGGLLTDTQYF. In DNA, the CDR3 is TGTGCCAGCAGTGGGGGACTACTCACAGATACGCAGTATTTT.

The CDR3 DNA follows: TGTGCCAGCAGCGAGGTAGCGGGAGGCTCCTACAATGAGCAGTTCTTC. Amino acid sequence: CASSEVAGGSYNEQFF. This sequence joins TRBV9 and TRBJ2-1; 10 positions agree with TRBD2. The CDR3 loop spans 16 amino acids. Germline trimming cut 3 bases from V and 0 bases from J; bases unmatched to any gene: 3. Germline values: CDR1 SGDLS, CDR2 YYNGEE.

This clone has ten or more counts. As DNA, the CDR3 is TGCAGCGTTGGGCAGGGAGGCTCCTACGAGCAGTACTTC. It is translated as CSVGQGGSYEQYF. The chain recombines TRBV29-1 with TRBJ2-7, with D possibly TRBD2 on 6 matching bases. The length of the CDR3 is 13 residues. Germline V gene lookup returns CDR1 SQVTM and CDR2 ANQGSEA. The V gene lost 4 bases and the J gene lost 0 bases, with 10 bases spanning the gap.

The rearrangement links TRBV7-2 to TRBJ2-1; TRBD1 agrees at 10 bases. Unmatched junction bases numbered 11, after V lost 6 bases and J lost 0 bases. The CDR3 covers 18 residues. Germline V gives CDR1 SGHTA, CDR2 FQGNSA. The CDR3 is CASSPQTGGLGSYNEQFF. CDR3 sequence (DNA): TGTGCCAGCAGTCCACAGACAGGGGGCTTGGGCTCCTACAATGAGCAGTTCTTC.

This clone occurred a few times. J is TRBJ2-7 and V is TRBV18, with 7 bases identical to TRBD1. Germline V gives CDR1 KGHSH, CDR2 LQKENI. The CDR3 has 15 residues. The trim removed 6 bases at V and 0 bases at J, leaving 8 bases unmatched. Here the CDR3 reads CASSDRDSNSYEQYF. The CDR3 DNA follows: TGTGCCAGCTCTGACCGGGACAGTAACTCCTACGAGCAGTACTTC.

The CDR3 DNA reads TGTGCCAGCAGCTTAGTGTACTCCAATGAGCAGTTCTTC. It encodes CASSLVYSNEQFF. The chain is built from TRBV7-2 and TRBJ2-1; D gene uncertain. CDR1 is SGHTA and CDR2 is FQGNSA in the germline V gene. There are 13 residues in the CDR3. The germline V and J ends were trimmed by 1 base and 6 bases, with 7 bases remaining between them. Drawing the rest from reference TRBV7-2 and TRBJ2-1, the complete variable domain is GAGVSQSPSNKVTEKGKDVELRCDPISGHTALYWYRQSLGQGLEFLIYFQGNSAPDKSGLPSDRFSAERTGGSVSTLTIQRTQQEDSAVYLCASSLVYSNEQFFGPGTRLTVL.

The genes are TRBV6-5 and TRBJ2-7; 10 nucleotides agree with TRBD2. V lost 6 bases and J lost 4; bases outside the gene matches: 9. The CDR3 loop spans 15 amino acids. CDR1 and CDR2 from the germline V gene are MNHEY and SVGAGI. As DNA, the CDR3 is TGTGCCAGCAGCCCCAGGACTAGCGGTCAATACGAGCAGTACTTC. This encodes CASSPRTSGQYEQYF.

This clone was counted only a few times. V usage is TRBV29-1 and J usage is TRBJ2-5, with TRBD2 matching over 12 bases. V dropped 4 bases and J dropped 5; count of bases not matched to a gene: 8. Germline V gene lookup returns CDR1 SQVTM and CDR2 ANQGSEA. The CDR3 has 15 residues. The CDR3 region is CSVAELAGGYETQYF. The CDR3 coding sequence is TGCAGCGTTGCTGAACTAGCGGGAGGTTATGAGACCCAGTACTTC. Full variable domain (rest looked up from reference TRBV29-1 and TRBJ2-5): SAVISQKPSRDICQRGTSLTIQCQVDSQVTMMFWYRQQPGQSLTLIATANQGSEATYESGFVIDKFPISRPNLTFSTLTVSNMSPEDSSIYLCSVAELAGGYETQYFGPGTRLLVL.